This T cell receptor beta chain was retrieved from a study of identical twins. Broader study findings: Partial confounding of zero-insertion analyses by invariant MAIT and iNKT cells was possible.

Unique molecular identifiers were present on cDNA, and template switching added a universal primer site. Each CDR3 protein gets one entry after TCRdb re-called the 5' RACE reads with MiXCR. Of more than 400,000 distinct CDR3 sequences listed, roughly 15% are singletons. This clonotype was observed a handful of times. Its antigen is undetermined. Relative to the germline gene, one junction end is altered; a read error may explain this. These data were likewise used in another study, on yellow fever vaccine responses in identical twins. Per that paper: After vaccination, twins' T cell response reportedly seemed partly convergent, partly personalized.

What was sequenced was CD4+ T cells sorted from blood. This receptor was obtained from a young woman in good health.

The chain's CDR3 is CASGFAASTKNIQYF. The CDR3 DNA sequence: TGTGCCAGCGGTTTCGCCGCCTCAACCAAAAACATTCAGTACTTC. The chain is built from TRBV27 and TRBJ2-4, with D uncertain. The CDR3 spans 15 residues. The germline gives CDR1 MNHEY, CDR2 SMNVEV (reference sequence).